The table lists the clone carrying this T cell receptor beta chain with many counts. Its antigen is currently unknown. The library targeted TCRbeta and was prepared with unique molecular identifiers. TCRdb recomputed calls from the PCR reads with MiXCR, one row per CDR3 protein. The sample includes fewer than 450,000 distinct CDR3 sequences, 15% to 20% of them seen just once. The data belong to a study of T-cell reconstitution after alpha-beta-depleted transplantation in children. Overall study results and limits: Surviving recipient cells, namely T cells and thymic progenitors, were the source of high day-60 TCRbeta diversity in some patients. Reported findings indicate that, about two months after transplant, alpha-beta T cells came from several hundred expanded clones, which were derived from non-depleted graft cells. Most T-cell counts and diversity one year after the transplant came from T cells that were newly produced.

This sample comprised PBMCs, mostly from graft donor cells, obtained 360 days after TCRalphabeta/CD19-depleted stem cell transplant. The receptor's source is a male patient aged 2 to 10 who had a stem cell transplant for acute lymphoblastic leukemia, so the T cells may come from the graft donor.

CDR3 DNA: TGCGCCAGCAGCTTGGTCCAGGCCCAAGAGACCCAGTACTTC. Its translation is CASSLVQAQETQYF. The rearrangement uses TRBV5-1 and TRBJ2-5; D is unclear. In germline, CDR1 is SGHRS, CDR2 YFSETQ. Trimming cost V 0 bases and J 1 base, with 7 bases left between them. CDR3 length: 14 residues.